This T cell receptor (beta chain) was obtained from a study of identifying expanded T cells in peripheral blood (dated by TCRdb to the late 2010s). As for the study more broadly: Four technical replicates, made by sequencing separate aliquots from the same pool of genomic DNA, were compared pairwise.

From its cysteine to its phenylalanine, the CDR3 spans 14 amino acids. Here the CDR3 DNA is all that survives: 42 bases in frame from base 1. CDR1 is given as SGHDT and CDR2 as YYEEEE, both from the germline V gene. From V the trimming removes 4 bases and from J it removes 5 bases, while the gene matches leave 6 bases of the junction unaccounted for. No immune events such as infections were documented for the healthy donors during the collection period. Blood repertoires from healthy donors were used as a training cohort for calibrating time-dependent variance in a beta-binomial model of differential abundance of T-cell clones. The training cohort included around ten healthy donors, of whom 3 were female and 7 were male. On average the donors were 43 years old, and their ages spanned about 29 to 64 years. Whole blood from each healthy donor was obtained from a commercial supplier and was collected at three time points 2 to 3 weeks apart. Genomic DNA was extracted from unsorted whole blood for immunosequencing.

Overall study results and their limits: Variance in clone template counts between two-week samples significantly increased with total template count across all healthy donors. Between technical replicates the binomial model flagged about 1.2 differentially abundant clones, whereas over roughly two weeks the binomial model flagged about 15 and over about four weeks approximately 20. Across all healthy-donor time intervals, the beta-binomial model significantly lowered both the number of clones called differentially abundant and the false-positive rate. The authors expected biological variance in healthy repertoires might increase further over much longer intervals such as months to years.

In this sample, this clone turned up once. Its antigen remains undetermined. Base qualities are missing; no much larger clone stands one base away. TCRbeta CDR3 regions were profiled with the immunoSEQ Assay using bias-controlled multiplex PCR amplification of genomic DNA. As for how the authors treated the data: The absolute abundance of each unique TCRbeta CDR3 region was quantified after sequences were collapsed and filtered. Differential abundance was assessed using a binomial (Fisher-equivalent) model and a beta-binomial model in which time-dependent variance fitted from healthy donors was added. Any clone with fewer than 5 combined templates was excluded, and a clone was called differentially abundant if its Benjamini-Hochberg FDR was below 0.01. The form v = (b*log(k)+a)^2 was used to model beta-binomial variance as a function of total template count across the two samples. TCRdb obtained this table from immuneACCESS and retained in-frame rearrangements with V and J assigned. These tables miss some clones; where compared with another copy, unresolved V genes account for less than half of the shortfall, and the remainder is unexplained. That table is the source of V, J and clone size, and D and trimming were worked out from the DNA. The sample records about 130,000 clones, 86% of which are singletons. About 8% of the sample goes to the ten largest clones.

The source material was blood. This receptor was identified in a person aged 18-70 years in good health. This sequence uses TRBV5-6 and TRBJ2-3, and TRBD1 matches 8 of the central bases. In nucleotide form, the sequence is TGTGCCAGCAGCCCCGGACAGGGTGTAGATACGCAGTATTTT. Its protein is CASSPGQGVDTQYF.